Below are 11 T cell receptor beta chains sequenced from a single sample in a study of T cells in Graves' hyperthyroidism and ophthalmopathy. Amplification of TCR beta CDR3 regions used RNA as the template. RT-PCR in the first round (using the HTBI primer set) targeted the TCR CDR3. TCRdb re-called the multiplex PCR reads with MiXCR, one entry per CDR3 protein. The sample records some 460,000 distinct CDR3 sequences, more than 15% being singletons. The material sequenced was blood. These receptors all stem from a young woman with Graves' hyperthyroidism.

The chain employs TRBV6-1 and TRBJ1-1; 8 positions match TRBD1. Germline loops: CDR1 MNHNS, CDR2 SASEGT. CDR3 length: 13 residues. V was pared by 6 bases and J by 4 bases, with 4 bases of the junction left unmatched. This CDR3 reads CASSNRGSTEAFF. CDR3 sequence (DNA): TGTGCCAGCAGCAACAGGGGGTCCACTGAAGCTTTCTTT.

In this sample, this clonotype turned up many times. The V call is TRBV6-2 or TRBV6-3, the J call TRBJ2-1, with 8 bases that match TRBD2. In germline, CDR1 is MNHEY, CDR2 SVGEGT. The V gene end was trimmed by 7 bases and the J gene end by 4 bases; junction bases not matched to a gene: 9. The CDR3 totals 15 residues. The CDR3 region is CASIPGGVGYNEQFF. CDR3 coding DNA: TGTGCCAGCATTCCCGGGGGGGTAGGATACAATGAGCAGTTCTTC.

The rearrangement uses TRBV27 and TRBJ1-6; unclear D gene. The V gene lost 3 bases and the J gene lost 8 bases, with 23 bases spanning the gap. The CDR3 is 18 amino acids. Germline CDR1 MNHEY, CDR2 SMNVEV (reference sequence). CDR3 in DNA: TGTGCCAGCAGTTTTGTTATAGGGCTCGTGGCATTATATTCACCCCTCCACTTT. It is translated as CASSFVIGLVALYSPLHF.

This clonotype was counted a few times. Here the CDR3 omits its conserved ending phenylalanine or tryptophan, so a read error is the likely source. The chain is built from TRBV6-2 or TRBV6-3 and TRBJ2-1; D might be TRBD2 (5 bases). CDR3 size: 16 residues. Trimming took off 5 bases at V and 6 bases at J, with 20 bases between the two ends. Germline V lookup: CDR1 MNHEY, CDR2 SVGEGT. This CDR3 is CASSHPGLPSGNEQFL. The CDR3 nucleotides are TGTGCCAGCAGTCACCCTGGACTCCCGAGCGGCAATGAGCAGTTCCTC.

This clonotype was recorded many times. This sequence joins TRBV11-2 and TRBJ2-6; D remains unclear. Per germline, CDR1 SGHAT and CDR2 FQNNGV. Trimming left V 9 bases short and J 0 bases short, with 3 bases between. The CDR3 runs 12 residues. CDR3 in amino acids: CARTSGANVLTF. The CDR3 bases are TGTGCCAGGACCTCTGGGGCCAACGTCCTGACTTTC.

The chain recombines TRBV10-2 with TRBJ2-1; 7 nucleotides agree with TRBD2. V shed 5 bases and J 6 bases; nucleotides not matched to a gene: 7. This CDR3 spans 14 amino acids. Germline CDR1 WSHSY, CDR2 SAAADI. Here the CDR3 reads CASSQGGPGNEQFF. The CDR3 DNA reads as TGCGCCAGCAGTCAGGGAGGGCCGGGCAATGAGCAGTTCTTC.

This clonotype has at least ten counts. The chain employs TRBV5-1 and TRBJ2-1; 10 bases are shared with TRBD1. Unmatched junction bases numbered 6, after V lost 0 bases and J lost 6 bases. Germline CDR1 is SGHRS and CDR2 is YFSETQ. The CDR3 covers 16 residues. The CDR3 region has the DNA TGCGCCAGCAGCTTGGCATGGGACAGGGGCGTCAATGAGCAGTTCTTC. Translated, it gives CASSLAWDRGVNEQFF.

This clonotype was detected many times. This chain links TRBV11-3 with TRBJ2-3; weak D call: TRBD1 (6 bases). Germline V gives CDR1 SGHNT, CDR2 YENEEA. This CDR3 is built from 16 residues. With 1 base removed from V and 5 bases from J, the gap between germline ends came to 16 bases. The CDR3 nucleotides are TGTGCCAGCAGCTTAGGCCCACAGGGATTAGGAGATACGCAGTATTTT. It encodes CASSLGPQGLGDTQYF.

This clonotype came up a few times. The genes are TRBV5-1 and TRBJ2-7; D perhaps matches TRBD1 (6 bases). Trimming took 4 bases from V and 3 from J, leaving 14 bases between them. Germline V gene data show CDR1 as SGHRS and CDR2 as YFSETQ. There are 14 residues in the CDR3. The CDR3 reads CASSVTGFGYEQYF. Written as DNA, the CDR3 is TGCGCCAGCAGCGTTACAGGGTTCGGCTACGAGCAGTACTTC.

V is TRBV6-2 or TRBV6-3 and J is TRBJ2-3; D tentatively reads TRBD1 or TRBD2 (5 bases each). CDR1 is MNHEY and CDR2 is SVGEGT in the germline V gene. Deletions cut 2 bases from V and 6 bases from J, with 9 bases between. The CDR3 runs to 13 residues. The CDR3 protein is CASSYDWGDTQYF. The DNA of the CDR3 is TGTGCCAGCAGTTACGACTGGGGGGATACGCAGTATTTT.

The rearrangement uses TRBV29-1 and TRBJ2-1, with TRBD2 matching 13 bases. The CDR3 runs 12 residues. Trimming at V came to 7 bases and at J to 7 bases, leaving 1 base not matched to a gene. CDR1 is SQVTM and CDR2 is ANQGSEA in the germline V gene. The CDR3 DNA follows: TGCAGCGGGGGACTAGCGGGGAATGAGCAGTTCTTC. Encoded protein: CSGGLAGNEQFF.